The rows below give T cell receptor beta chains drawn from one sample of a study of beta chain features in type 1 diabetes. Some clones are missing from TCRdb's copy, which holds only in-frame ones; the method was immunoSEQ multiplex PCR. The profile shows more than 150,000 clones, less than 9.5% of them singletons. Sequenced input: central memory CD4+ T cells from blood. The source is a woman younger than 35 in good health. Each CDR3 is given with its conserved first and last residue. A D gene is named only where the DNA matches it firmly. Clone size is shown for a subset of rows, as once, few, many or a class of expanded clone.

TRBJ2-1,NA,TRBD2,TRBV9,CASSGSRPGGVHNEQFF,TGTGCCAGCAGCGGTAGCCGTCCGGGGGGGGTCCACAATGAGCAGTTCTTC
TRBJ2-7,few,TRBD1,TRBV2,CASEAGQGIWSSYEQYF,TGTGCCAGCGAAGCAGGACAGGGGATTTGGAGCTCCTACGAGCAGTACTTC
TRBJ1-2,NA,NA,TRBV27,CASTPAGRQSYGYTF,TGTGCCAGCACTCCAGCGGGTCGCCAAAGCTATGGCTACACCTTC
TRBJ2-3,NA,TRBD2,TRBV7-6,CASSSPPGTRTDTQYF,TGTGCCAGCAGCTCCCCCCCCGGGACTAGAACAGATACGCAGTATTTT
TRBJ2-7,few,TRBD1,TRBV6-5,CASSVDRFYEQYF,TGTGCCAGCAGCGTGGACAGGTTCTACGAGCAGTACTTC
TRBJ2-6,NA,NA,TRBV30,CAWESSGANVLTF,TGTGCCTGGGAGAGCTCTGGGGCCAACGTCCTGACTTTC
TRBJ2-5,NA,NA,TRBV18,CASSPLELRETQYF,TGTGCCAGCTCACCACTAGAGCTCAGGGAGACCCAGTACTTC
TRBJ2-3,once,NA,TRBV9,CASSVGGRENTQYF,TGTGCCAGCAGCGTAGGGGGAAGGGAGAATACGCAGTATTTT
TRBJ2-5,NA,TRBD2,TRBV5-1,CASKATSGGQETQYF,TGCGCCAGCAAGGCGACTAGCGGGGGCCAAGAGACCCAGTACTTC
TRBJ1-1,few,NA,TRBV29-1,CSVSRAAPEAFF,TGCAGCGTTTCCAGGGCTGCCCCTGAAGCTTTCTTT
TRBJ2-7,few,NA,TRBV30,CAWSKGYEQYF,TGTGCCTGGAGTAAGGGGTACGAGCAGTACTTC
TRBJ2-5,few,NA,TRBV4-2,CASSQENRGEETQYF,TGTGCCAGCAGCCAAGAGAATCGGGGAGAAGAGACCCAGTACTTC
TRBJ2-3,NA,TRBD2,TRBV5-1,CASSPTGGSADTQYF,TGCGCCAGCAGCCCTACGGGGGGGAGTGCAGATACGCAGTATTTT
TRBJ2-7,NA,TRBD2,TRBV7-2,CASSAPDSGGYEQYF,TGTGCCAGCAGCGCCCCGGACAGCGGGGGGTACGAGCAGTACTTC
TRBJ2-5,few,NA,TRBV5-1,CASSPLPGQETQYF,TGCGCCAGCAGCCCCCTACCCGGGCAAGAGACCCAGTACTTC
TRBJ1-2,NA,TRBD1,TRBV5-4,CASRRGQGNYGYTF,TGTGCCAGCCGGAGAGGACAGGGGAACTATGGCTACACCTTC
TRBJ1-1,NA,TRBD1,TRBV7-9,CASSWSTGVEAFF,TGTGCCAGCAGCTGGTCGACAGGGGTTGAAGCTTTCTTT
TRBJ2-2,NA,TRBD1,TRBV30,CAWSGQGAGTGELFF,TGTGCCTGGAGTGGACAGGGGGCAGGCACCGGGGAGCTGTTTTTT
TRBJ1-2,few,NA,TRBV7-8,CASSPRVGSPLYGYTF,TGTGCCAGCAGCCCGCGCGTGGGCAGCCCCCTCTATGGCTACACCTTC
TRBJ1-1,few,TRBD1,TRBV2,CASTPGQENTEAFF,TGTGCCAGCACCCCGGGACAGGAGAACACTGAAGCTTTCTTT
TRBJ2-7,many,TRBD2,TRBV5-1,CASRGLAGAAYEQYF,TGCGCCAGCAGAGGACTAGCGGGGGCAGCCTACGAGCAGTACTTC
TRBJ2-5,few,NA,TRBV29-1,CSVEIQGGETQYF,TGCAGCGTTGAAATACAGGGAGGGGAGACCCAGTACTTC
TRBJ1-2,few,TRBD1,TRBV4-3,CASSPSTGMGYGYTF,TGCGCCAGCAGCCCCTCGACAGGGATGGGCTATGGCTACACCTTC
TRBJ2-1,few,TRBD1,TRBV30,CALNRGSNEQFF,TGTGCCTTGAACAGGGGGTCTAATGAGCAGTTCTTC
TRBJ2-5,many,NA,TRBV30,CAWNPRQGKETQYF,TGTGCCTGGAACCCCCGGCAGGGTAAAGAGACCCAGTACTTC
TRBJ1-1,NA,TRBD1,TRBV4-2,CASSQERGLGTEAFF,TGTGCCAGCAGCCAAGAGAGGGGGCTTGGCACTGAAGCTTTCTTT
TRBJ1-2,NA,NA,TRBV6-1,CASSDTGRGYGYTF,TGTGCCAGCAGTGACACAGGGCGAGGCTATGGCTACACCTTC
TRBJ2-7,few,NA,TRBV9,CASSVGTASYEQYF,TGTGCCAGCAGCGTAGGGACAGCCTCCTACGAGCAGTACTTC
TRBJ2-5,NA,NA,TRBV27,CASSSGARQETQYF,TGTGCCAGCAGTTCAGGGGCTCGCCAAGAGACCCAGTACTTC
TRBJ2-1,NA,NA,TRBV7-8,CASSLIARALYNEQFF,TGTGCCAGCAGCTTAATAGCGAGGGCCTTGTACAATGAGCAGTTCTTC
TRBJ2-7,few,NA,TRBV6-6,CASRLQVEQYF,TGTGCCAGCAGGCTACAGGTTGAGCAGTACTTC
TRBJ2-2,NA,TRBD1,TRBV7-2,CASSLRPGTGVTGELFF,TGTGCCAGCAGCCTACGCCCCGGGACAGGGGTCACCGGGGAGCTGTTTTTT
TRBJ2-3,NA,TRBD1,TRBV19,CASSLGQGAVTQYF,TGTGCCAGTAGTTTAGGACAGGGGGCGGTTACGCAGTATTTT
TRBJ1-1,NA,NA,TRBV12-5,CASGSPGGTEAFF,TGTGCTAGTGGTTCCCCCGGTGGCACTGAAGCTTTCTTT
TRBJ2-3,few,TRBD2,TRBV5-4,CASSLGLAGDTQYF,TGTGCCAGCAGCTTAGGACTAGCGGGAGATACGCAGTATTTT
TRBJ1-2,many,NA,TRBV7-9,CATPQESGYTF,TGTGCCACCCCCCAGGAATCTGGCTACACCTTC
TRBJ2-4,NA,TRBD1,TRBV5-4,CASSQAQGASKNIQYF,TGTGCCAGCAGTCAGGCCCAGGGGGCGTCCAAAAACATTCAGTACTTC
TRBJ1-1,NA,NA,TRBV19,CASSILMNTEAFF,TGTGCCAGCAGTATCCTTATGAACACTGAAGCTTTCTTT
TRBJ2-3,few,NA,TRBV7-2,CASRLNTDTQYF,TGTGCCAGCAGACTAAACACAGATACGCAGTATTTT
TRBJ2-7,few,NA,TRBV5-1,CASSTQTAYEQYF,TGCGCCAGCAGCACACAAACAGCCTACGAGCAGTACTTC